Presented here are 29 T cell receptor beta chains from one specimen sequenced in a study of blood T cell repertoires in COVID-19. Produced via immunoSEQ multiplex PCR; TCRdb's table is partial and in-frame only. Of 150,000 or so clones listed, about 85% are singletons. The sample comprised peripheral blood. The source of these receptors is a man aged 55-75 years who had recovered from COVID-19.

The rearrangement uses TRBV5-1 and TRBJ2-2; 9 bases are shared with TRBD1. CDR1 is SGHRS and CDR2 is YFSETQ in the germline V gene. V trimming: 0 bases; J trimming: 4 bases; junction bases outside the gene matches: 10. The CDR3 has 18 residues. CDR3 protein: CASSLGGGQGSSTGELFF. CDR3 nucleotide sequence: TGCGCCAGCAGCTTGGGGGGCGGACAGGGGTCGAGCACCGGGGAGCTGTTTTTT.

The rearrangement links TRBV3-1 (or the pseudogene TRBV3-2) to TRBJ2-1, with TRBD2 matching over 9 bases. The V gene end was trimmed by 4 bases and the J gene end by 7 bases; junction bases not matched to a gene: 2. The CDR3 loop spans 13 amino acids. Germline V gene lookup returns CDR1 LGHDT and CDR2 YNNKEL (reference sequence). For the CDR3, the DNA is TGTGCCAGCAGCCGCGGGGGGGCAAATGAGCAGTTCTTC. Protein product: CASSRGGANEQFF.

The V gene is TRBV25-1, the J gene TRBJ2-5; tentatively, D is TRBD2 (6 bases). Trimming shortened V by 8 bases and J by 5 bases, and 18 bases separated the two germline ends. Looked up from germline, CDR1 is MGHDK and CDR2 is SYGVNS. The CDR3 extends over 14 amino acids. In nucleotides, the CDR3 is TGTGCCAGCGCTGGGGACGGGGGAAAGGAGACCCAGTACTTC. Protein product: CASAGDGGKETQYF.

This clone was recorded only once. In DNA form, the CDR3 reads TGCGCCAGCAGCTTAGGGGGTAGTGCAGATACGCAGTATTTT. Protein product: CASSLGGSADTQYF. The chain is built from TRBV5-1 and TRBJ2-3; tentative D call: TRBD1 (6 bases). Trimming shortened V by 2 bases and J by 4 bases, and 11 bases separated the two germline ends. Germline-derived CDR1 and CDR2 are SGHRS and YFSETQ. The CDR3 sequence is 14 residues long.

This clone was found a few times. The chain uses TRBV7-9 and TRBJ2-3; D may be TRBD1 or TRBD2 (6 bases each). Trimming removed 8 bases at V and 5 bases at J, with 17 bases between. This CDR3 comprises 14 residues. Germline V gene data show CDR1 as SEHNR and CDR2 as FQNEAQ (reference sequence). As DNA, the CDR3 is TGTGCCAGCCGCAGGGGAGGAGGAGGAGATACGCAGTATTTT. Residues: CASRRGGGGDTQYF.

This chain links TRBV4-3 with TRBJ2-1; D is perhaps TRBD2 (6 bases). V was shortened by 1 base and J by 0 bases, with 19 bases between the two germline ends. The length of the CDR3 is 19 residues. The germline gives CDR1 LGHNA, CDR2 YSLEER. CDR3 DNA sequence: TGCGCCAGCAGCCAAGCTTGGCAGGGACTCCCTCTCTCCTACAATGAGCAGTTCTTC. Translating gives CASSQAWQGLPLSYNEQFF.

The chain carries TRBV20-1 and TRBJ2-1, with 7 bases aligning to TRBD2. The V segment lost 3 bases and the J segment 6 bases; nucleotides outside the gene matches: 11. Germline V gives CDR1 DFQATT, CDR2 SNEGSKA (reference sequence). This CDR3 spans 15 amino acids. CDR3 in DNA: TGCAGTGCTAGTGGTCGGCGGGGGAGATCCAATGAGCAGTTCTTC. Its protein product is CSASGRRGRSNEQFF.

This clone has only one observation. The genes are TRBV3-1 (or the pseudogene TRBV3-2) and TRBJ2-7; TRBD2 is a possible D gene (5 bases). Germline V CDR1 and CDR2: LGHDT, YNNKEL (reference sequence). Trimming left V 1 base short and J 2 bases short, with 12 bases between. The CDR3 sequence is 15 residues long. The CDR3 here is CASSQGNSGAYEQYF. The DNA for the CDR3 is TGTGCCAGCAGCCAAGGGAATTCCGGGGCCTACGAGCAGTACTTC.

V gene TRBV27 combines with J gene TRBJ2-7; D ambiguous. Per germline, CDR1 MNHEY and CDR2 SMNVEV (reference sequence). The CDR3 has 15 residues. The V end was cut by 5 bases, the J end by 1 base, with 15 bases between. In DNA form, the CDR3 reads TGTGCCAGCAGTCCCCGTCGGCAGGTGTCCTACGAGCAGTACTTC. It translates to CASSPRRQVSYEQYF.

The chain carries TRBV5-1 and TRBJ1-1; D possibly corresponds to TRBD1 (5 bases). This CDR3 comprises 15 residues. Per the germline V gene, CDR1 is SGHRS and CDR2 is YFSETQ. The ends were cut back, 0 bases at V and 4 bases at J, with 13 bases in the middle. The CDR3 here is CASSLVQGAVTEAFF. The CDR3 nucleotides are TGCGCCAGCAGCTTGGTGCAAGGGGCGGTCACTGAAGCTTTCTTT.

The chain links TRBV6-5 to TRBJ1-5, with a weak D call TRBD1 (5 bases). V was pared by 8 bases and J by 3 bases, with 17 bases between. The CDR3 is 15 residues long. Germline V gives CDR1 MNHEY, CDR2 SVGAGI. CDR3 sequence: CASRPGQGYNQPQHF. CDR3 nucleotide sequence: TGTGCCAGCCGTCCCGGGCAGGGTTACAATCAGCCCCAGCATTTT.

This clone was counted a few times. The chain employs TRBV12-5 and TRBJ1-1; TRBD1 agrees at 7 bases. With V trimmed by 0 bases and J by 1 base, 8 bases remained unmatched. Germline CDR1 and CDR2: LGHNT and FRNRAP. The CDR3 contains 17 residues. For the CDR3, the DNA is TGTGCTAGTGGTTTGGTACTACAGGGGATCGAGAACACTGAAGCTTTCTTT. Protein product: CASGLVLQGIENTEAFF.

The rearrangement uses TRBV7-2 and TRBJ1-3; D may be TRBD1 (6 bases). The CDR3 spans 15 residues. Germline-derived CDR1 and CDR2 are SGHTA and FQGNSA. Trimming removed 4 bases at V and 3 bases at J, with 13 bases between. This chain's CDR3 is CASSYTGSLGNTIYF. The DNA for the CDR3 is TGTGCCAGCAGCTACACAGGGAGTCTTGGAAACACCATATATTTT.

The chain is built from TRBV5-6 and TRBJ1-6; 7 bases are a match to TRBD1. The germline V gene has CDR1 SGHDT and CDR2 YYEEEE. V lost 4 bases, J lost 2 bases, and 12 bases stayed unmatched. This CDR3 is 18 amino acids long. Here the CDR3 reads CASSRRTGADAYNSPLHF. As DNA, the CDR3 is TGTGCCAGCAGCCGGAGAACAGGGGCAGATGCCTATAATTCACCCCTCCACTTT.

This clone was observed many times. The chain has TRBV2 and TRBJ1-4; 7 nucleotides line up with TRBD1. Germline loops: CDR1 SNHLY, CDR2 FYNNEI. J lost 6 bases, V lost 9 bases, and 10 bases had no gene match. The CDR3 runs to 14 residues. The CDR3 DNA sequence: TGTGCCAGTCATAAAGACAGGGTCTATGAAAAACTGTTTTTT. This encodes CASHKDRVYEKLFF.

CDR3: CATGTGGSSNQPQHF. The CDR3 DNA reads TGTGCCACCGGGACAGGGGGAAGTAGCAATCAGCCCCAGCATTTT. The chain uses TRBV10-3 and TRBJ1-5, with TRBD1 identical over 11 bases. There are 15 residues in the CDR3. J gave up 0 bases and V 10 bases, and 5 bases lay outside the gene matches. Germline loops: CDR1 ENHRY, CDR2 SYGVKD.

The chain couples TRBV6-4 to TRBJ1-1; TRBD1 aligns across 8 bases. CDR1 is MRHNA, CDR2 SNTAGT, per germline. After removal of 6 bases from V and 9 bases from J, the junction contained 9 bases not matched to a gene. The CDR3 has 13 amino acids. The CDR3 nucleotides read TGTGCCAGCAGCACCGGGACAGGTACTCAAGCTTTCTTT. Its protein is CASSTGTGTQAFF.

The J gene is TRBJ2-6, the V gene TRBV30; maybe TRBD1 (5 bases). V was trimmed by 0 bases and J by 0 bases, leaving 12 bases between them. The germline V gene has CDR1 GTSNPN and CDR2 SVGIG (reference sequence). The CDR3 is made up of 17 amino acids. The CDR3 DNA reads as TGTGCCTGGAGTGTACACAGGTCGAGCTCTGGGGCCAACGTCCTGACTTTC. Translation: CAWSVHRSSSGANVLTF. The entire variable domain, with the rest obtained from reference TRBV30 and TRBJ2-6, is as follows: SQTIHQWPATLVQPVGSPLSLECTVEGTSNPNLYWYRQAAGRGLQLLFYSVGIGQISSEVPQNLSASRPQDRQFILSSKKLLLSDSGFYLCAWSVHRSSSGANVLTFGAGSRLTVL.

The rearrangement joins TRBV5-1 to TRBJ2-1; D is unresolved. Germline CDR1 reads SGHRS; CDR2 reads YFSETQ. The CDR3 spans 14 residues. V was pared by 0 bases and J by 3 bases, with 7 bases between. The CDR3 nucleotides are TGCGCCAGCAGCTTGGCCCAGATCTACAATGAGCAGTTCTTC. Amino acid sequence: CASSLAQIYNEQFF.

The rearrangement links TRBV11-3 to TRBJ2-1, with D unresolved. Trimming removed 5 bases from V and 9 bases from J, with 14 bases in between. The CDR3 is made up of 13 amino acids. Germline loops: CDR1 SGHNT, CDR2 YENEEA. The CDR3 DNA sequence: TGTGCCAGCAGCCTGGCCGAGCCGGGTGAGCAGTTCTTC. It specifies CASSLAEPGEQFF.

This sequence joins TRBV27 and TRBJ2-1; 9 nucleotides match TRBD2. Germline values: CDR1 MNHEY, CDR2 SMNVEV (reference sequence). This CDR3 is built from 13 residues. Unmatched junction bases numbered 5, after V lost 8 bases and J lost 6 bases. The CDR3 DNA is TGTGCCAGCTCGGGACTAGCAGGCAATGAGCAGTTCTTC. Protein product: CASSGLAGNEQFF.

The V call is TRBV2, the J call TRBJ2-2, with 12 bases that match TRBD2. The CDR3 has 16 amino acids. Germline CDR1 is SNHLY and CDR2 is FYNNEI. The junction had 5 bases not matched to a gene; V was cut back by 4 bases and J by 5 bases. The CDR3 region has the DNA TGTGCCAGCAGTGCACTAGCGGGGGGAAAAACCGGGGAGCTGTTTTTT. The encoded protein is CASSALAGGKTGELFF.

J is TRBJ2-7 and V is TRBV3-1 (or the pseudogene TRBV3-2), with TRBD1 matching 9 bases. V dropped 0 bases and J dropped 3; count of bases not matched to a gene: 3. The CDR3 runs 15 residues. Germline V gives CDR1 LGHDT, CDR2 YNNKEL (reference sequence). DNA of the CDR3: TGTGCCAGCAGCCAAGATACAGGGGGCTTCTACGAGCAGTACTTC. The encoded protein is CASSQDTGGFYEQYF.

CDR3 amino acids: CAWSQAGDTEAFF. The CDR3 region has the DNA TGTGCCTGGAGCCAGGCCGGGGACACTGAAGCTTTCTTT. This rearrangement joins TRBV30 to TRBJ1-1; D is unclear. The CDR3 length is 13 residues. The germline V gene encodes CDR1 GTSNPN and CDR2 SVGIG (reference sequence). V was trimmed by 3 bases and J by 3 bases, leaving 11 bases between them.

V usage is TRBV6-5 and J usage is TRBJ1-6; D gene unclear. The germline V gene encodes CDR1 MNHEY and CDR2 SVGAGI. The V gene lost 7 bases and the J gene lost 7 bases, with 11 bases spanning the gap. The CDR3 is 13 amino acids. The chain's CDR3 is CASNAGTNSPLHF. The DNA for the CDR3 is TGTGCCAGCAACGCGGGAACAAATTCACCCCTCCACTTT.

This clone was detected once. The CDR3 region has the DNA TGTGCCTGGAACAGGGGCGATCAGCCCCAGCATTTT. Protein: CAWNRGDQPQHF. The V and J genes are TRBV30 and TRBJ1-5, with TRBD1 matching over 7 bases. CDR1 GTSNPN and CDR2 SVGIG come from the germline V gene (reference sequence). The CDR3 sequence is 12 residues long. V was pared by 4 bases and J by 5 bases, with 2 bases of the junction left unmatched.

This clone has a handful of counts. The CDR3 coding sequence is TGTGCCACCTCGGACAGAGGCAATGAGCAGTTCTTC. Its translation: CATSDRGNEQFF. The chain combines TRBV24-1 with TRBJ2-1; maybe TRBD1 (6 bases). CDR3 length equals 12 residues. In germline, CDR1 is KGHDR, CDR2 SFDVKD. V gave up 9 bases and J gave up 6 bases, with 11 bases separating them.

This chain's CDR3 is CSVDGDRGAGEKLFF. The CDR3 nucleotides read TGCAGCGTTGACGGGGACAGGGGCGCAGGGGAAAAACTGTTTTTT. The V and J genes are TRBV29-1 and TRBJ1-4; TRBD1 matches at 10 bases. CDR3 length: 15 amino acids. Germline V gene data show CDR1 as SQVTM and CDR2 as ANQGSEA. After removal of 3 bases from V and 8 bases from J, the junction contained 9 bases not matched to a gene.

The genes are TRBV7-2 and TRBJ2-1; no firm D call. The CDR3 length is 15 residues. Germline CDR1 is SGHTA and CDR2 is FQGNSA. Trimming shortened V by 4 bases and J by 4 bases, and 14 bases separated the two germline ends. The CDR3 DNA follows: TGTGCCAGCAGCTCGTCGGCGGTTGGATACAATGAGCAGTTCTTC. It codes for CASSSSAVGYNEQFF.